These 31 T cell receptor beta chains originate from one sample sequenced in a study of response to subunit inactivated influenza vaccine. TCRdb re-called the RT-PCR reads with MiXCR, one entry per CDR3 protein. This table has approximately 310,000 distinct CDR3 sequences, around a fifth appearing once. The specimen was PBMCs from blood, collected about 19 months after vaccination. These receptor sequences come from a man between 50 and 75 years old who received an inactivated influenza vaccine.

This clonotype was observed a handful of times. The V gene is TRBV6-5, the J gene TRBJ2-2, with D hard to call. The CDR3 is made up of 14 amino acids. The germline CDR1 and CDR2 sequences are MNHEY and SVGAGI. Trimming left V 4 bases short and J 4 bases short, with 10 bases between. The CDR3 protein is CASSFQRTTGELFF. For the CDR3, the DNA is TGTGCCAGCAGTTTTCAGAGGACCACCGGGGAGCTGTTTTTT.

This clonotype has just one count. V gene TRBV7-2 combines with J gene TRBJ2-3, with TRBD2 identical over 7 bases. This CDR3 contains 16 residues. The V gene's germline CDR1 is SGHTA and CDR2 FQGNSA. The V segment lost 2 bases and the J segment 2 bases; nucleotides outside the gene matches: 7. CDR3 in DNA: TGTGCCAGCAGCTTATACGGGACTACTTACACAGATACGCAGTATTTT. Residues: CASSLYGTTYTDTQYF.

This clonotype came up many times. The chain links TRBV10-3 to TRBJ1-1, with D maybe TRBD1 (5 bases). The V gene lost 4 bases and the J gene lost 2 bases, with 8 bases spanning the gap. The germline V gene encodes CDR1 ENHRY and CDR2 SYGVKD. This CDR3 comprises 13 residues. In nucleotides, the CDR3 is TGTGCCATCAGTGGACAGCGAAACACTGAAGCTTTCTTT. Its translation is CAISGQRNTEAFF.

The chain couples TRBV6-1 to TRBJ1-6; 7 nucleotides match TRBD1. The CDR3 is made up of 14 amino acids. Germline-derived CDR1 and CDR2 are MNHNS and SASEGT. J gave up 6 bases and V 5 bases, and 4 bases lay outside the gene matches. The CDR3 coding sequence is TGTGCCAGCAGTACACAGGGGTTTAATTCACCCCTCCACTTT. It translates to CASSTQGFNSPLHF.

J is TRBJ1-5 and V is TRBV28, with D tentatively TRBD1 (6 bases). This CDR3 spans 13 amino acids. Germline V lookup: CDR1 MDHEN, CDR2 SYDVKM. V was clipped by 8 bases and J by 3 bases, with 11 bases between them. CDR3 region: CASVGTFNQPQHF. In DNA, the CDR3 is TGTGCCAGCGTAGGGACATTCAATCAGCCCCAGCATTTT.

In this sample, this clonotype turned up a few times. The J gene is TRBJ1-1, the V gene TRBV28; 9 positions match TRBD1. The J segment lost 5 bases and the V segment lost 7 bases, leaving 11 bases of the junction unmatched. This CDR3 comprises 15 residues. The V gene's germline CDR1 is MDHEN and CDR2 SYDVKM. The CDR3 region is CASTPRGTGRTEAFF. Here the CDR3 DNA reads TGTGCCAGCACCCCAAGAGGGACAGGGAGGACTGAAGCTTTCTTT. Variable domain in full (rest from reference TRBV28 and TRBJ1-1): DVKVTQSSRYLVKRTGEKVFLECVQDMDHENMFWYRQDPGLGLRLIYFSYDVKMKEKGDIPEGYSVSREKKERFSLILESASTNQTSMYLCASTPRGTGRTEAFFGQGTRLTVV.

This clonotype was found a few times. This chain links TRBV5-1 with TRBJ2-1; 8 bases fit TRBD1. Germline-derived CDR1 and CDR2 are SGHRS and YFSETQ. Trimming at V came to 3 bases and at J to 8 bases, leaving 7 bases not matched to a gene. CDR3 length: 14 residues. In DNA, the CDR3 is TGCGCCAGCAGCTCCTGGACAGGGCAGGATGAGCAGTTCTTC. Amino acids: CASSSWTGQDEQFF.

The chain links TRBV28 to TRBJ1-2, with a weak D call TRBD1 (5 bases). V was shortened by 3 bases and J by 6 bases, with 14 bases between the two germline ends. Germline loops: CDR1 MDHEN, CDR2 SYDVKM. The CDR3 sequence is 14 residues long. CDR3 in amino acids: CASSLDIWKDGYTF. The CDR3 bases are TGTGCCAGCAGTTTGGACATATGGAAGGATGGCTACACCTTC.

The chain recombines TRBV6-5 with TRBJ2-1; D possibly corresponds to TRBD2 (6 bases). CDR1 is MNHEY and CDR2 is SVGAGI in the germline V gene. CDR3 length equals 14 residues. V dropped 3 bases and J dropped 3 bases, with 9 bases sitting between them. The CDR3 loop is CASSYRGNYNEQFF. CDR3 bases: TGTGCCAGCAGTTATCGCGGGAACTACAATGAGCAGTTCTTC.

The chain uses TRBV5-4 and TRBJ2-3, with a tentative D call TRBD1 (5 bases). Trimming pared 5 bases from V and 1 base from J, leaving 11 bases between. The CDR3 spans 14 residues. Germline V lookup: CDR1 SGHNT, CDR2 YYREEE (reference sequence). The CDR3 sequence is CASRALGGTDTQYF. CDR3 nucleotide sequence: TGTGCCAGCAGAGCCCTAGGGGGCACAGATACGCAGTATTTT. Variable domain in full (rest from reference TRBV5-4 and TRBJ2-3): ETGVTQSPTHLIKTRGQQVTLRCSSQSGHNTVSWYQQALGQGPQFIFQYYREEENGRGNFPPRFSGLQFPNYSSELNVNALELDDSALYLCASRALGGTDTQYFGPGTRLTVL.

This clonotype was picked up many times. The V and J genes are TRBV25-1 and TRBJ1-2; TRBD1 might be the D (5 bases). The CDR3 spans 13 residues. CDR1 is MGHDK and CDR2 is SYGVNS in the germline V gene. V was cut by 7 bases and J by 8 bases, with 17 bases left in between. The CDR3 DNA is TGTGCCAGCACTACAGGACTTCGAGGGGGCTACACCTTC. Translation gives CASTTGLRGGYTF.

In this sample, this clonotype turned up a few times. This chain connects TRBV12-3 or TRBV12-4 to TRBJ2-5; TRBD2 aligns across 8 bases. V lost 6 bases to trimming and J lost 2 bases; unmatched junction nucleotides: 8. CDR3 length: 15 amino acids. The CDR3, as DNA: TGTGCCAGCAGCTTGGACGGGGGGGCTCAAGAGACCCAGTACTTC. This gives the protein CASSLDGGAQETQYF.

J is TRBJ1-4 and V is TRBV16, with 7 bases aligning to TRBD1. CDR1 and CDR2 (germline): KGHSY, FQNENV. This CDR3 comprises 16 residues. V lost 4 bases, J lost 2 bases, and 7 bases stayed unmatched. The CDR3 nucleotides read TGTGCCAGCAGCCCCGACCCCAGGGGGACTAATGAAAAACTGTTTTTT. Its translation: CASSPDPRGTNEKLFF.

There are a few counts of this clonotype. The chain recombines TRBV5-6 with TRBJ1-5; possible D gene TRBD1, 6 bases. Trimming removed 2 bases from V and 6 bases from J, with 12 bases in between. This CDR3 contains 14 residues. Germline lookup yields CDR1 SGHDT and CDR2 YYEEEE. The CDR3 sequence: CASSFGTFSQPQHF. CDR3 DNA sequence: TGTGCCAGCAGCTTCGGGACATTTAGTCAGCCCCAGCATTTT.

CDR3 coding DNA: TGTGCCAGCAGTTTGGACCCGGTTTACACTGAAGCTTTCTTT. Encoded protein: CASSLDPVYTEAFF. This chain joins TRBV6-2 or TRBV6-3 and TRBJ1-1, with no clear D. The CDR3 totals 14 residues. V lost 4 bases, J lost 3 bases, and 12 bases lay in between. Germline-derived CDR1 and CDR2 are MNHEY and SVGEGT.

The V and J genes are TRBV12-3 or TRBV12-4 and TRBJ1-3, with D possibly matching TRBD1 (6 bases). The CDR3 sequence is 13 residues long. The V end was cut by 9 bases, the J end by 11 bases, with 20 bases between. The DNA for the CDR3 is TGTGCCAGTTTCCCTGGGGGCACGGGCCCCATATATTTT. The encoded protein is CASFPGGTGPIYF.

The rearrangement uses TRBV29-1 and TRBJ2-1, with D maybe TRBD2 (7 bases). Between the trimmed V and J ends, which lost 6 bases and 2 bases, there was a span of 17 bases. The CDR3 consists of 15 residues. Germline CDR1 reads SQVTM; CDR2 reads ANQGSEA. CDR3 coding DNA: TGCAGCGTCCCCCCGGGGGGCGTCCCCTACAATGAGCAGTTCTTC. Translated: CSVPPGGVPYNEQFF.

This clonotype turned up a few times. This rearrangement joins TRBV19 to TRBJ1-2, with TRBD1 as a possible D gene (5 bases). Germline V gene data show CDR1 as LNHDA and CDR2 as SQIVND (reference sequence). Trimming removed 4 bases from V and 2 bases from J, with 11 bases in between. This CDR3 has 14 residues. The CDR3: CASSTPGGNYGYTF. The CDR3 DNA follows: TGTGCCAGTAGTACCCCCGGGGGGAACTATGGCTACACCTTC.

Only a few counts were recorded for this clonotype. The chain combines TRBV7-3 with TRBJ2-1; no clear D. The V gene's germline CDR1 is SGHTA and CDR2 FQGTGA. The CDR3 loop spans 16 amino acids. Trimming left V 1 base short and J 3 bases short, with 13 bases between. CDR3 sequence reads: CASSLSRAVGYNEQFF. In DNA form, the CDR3 reads TGTGCCAGCAGCTTAAGCCGCGCTGTTGGCTACAATGAGCAGTTCTTC.

This clonotype was observed a few times. The V and J genes are TRBV5-5 and TRBJ1-3, with TRBD1 as a possible D gene (5 bases). The CDR3 is 15 residues long. Trimming pared 3 bases from V and 4 bases from J, leaving 14 bases between. CDR1 and CDR2 from the germline V gene are SGHKS and YYEKEE (reference sequence). The CDR3 DNA follows: TGTGCCAGCAGCTACCCCGGGACCACCGGAAACACCATATATTTT. Its protein product is CASSYPGTTGNTIYF.

This clonotype has more than one count but fewer than ten. The chain carries TRBV9 and TRBJ1-1, with 7 bases identical to TRBD1. CDR3 length equals 14 residues. Germline CDR1 is SGDLS and CDR2 is YYNGEE. Trimming removed 2 bases from V and 4 bases from J; junction bases left unmatched: 5. CDR3 bases: TGTGCCAGCAGCGTTGTCCCAGGGGGCACTGAAGCTTTCTTT. It encodes CASSVVPGGTEAFF.

The V gene is TRBV3-1, the J gene TRBJ2-3; possible D gene TRBD2, 6 bases. Trimming cost V 5 bases and J 1 base, with 19 bases left between them. This CDR3 spans 17 amino acids. Germline V gives CDR1 LGHDT, CDR2 YNNKEL (reference sequence). CDR3 in DNA: TGTGCCAGCAGCTTAAAAGGCAGTAGCGGAGGCACAGATACGCAGTATTTT. It yields the protein CASSLKGSSGGTDTQYF.

This clonotype was seen ten or more times. This chain connects TRBV10-3 to TRBJ1-2; TRBD1 agrees at 8 bases. The CDR3 extends over 14 amino acids. Germline trimming cut 10 bases from V and 3 bases from J; bases unmatched to any gene: 10. Germline lookup yields CDR1 ENHRY and CDR2 SYGVKD. The CDR3: CATRPSGGDYGYTF. Written as DNA, the CDR3 is TGTGCCACCAGACCATCAGGGGGCGACTATGGCTACACCTTC.

The gene calls are TRBV11-2 and TRBJ2-3; 8 bases fit TRBD2. Unmatched junction bases numbered 7, after V lost 5 bases and J lost 0 bases. Looked up from germline, CDR1 is SGHAT and CDR2 is FQNNGV. The CDR3 is made up of 16 amino acids. The CDR3 is CASSRLLAASTDTQYF. CDR3 bases: TGTGCCAGCAGCCGCCTACTAGCGGCTAGCACAGATACGCAGTATTTT. The complete variable domain, with remaining parts taken from reference TRBV11-2 and TRBJ2-3, reads EAGVAQSPRYKIIEKRQSVAFWCNPISGHATLYWYQQILGQGPKLLIQFQNNGVVDDSQLPKDRFSAERLKGVDSTLKIQPAKLEDSAVYLCASSRLLAASTDTQYFGPGTRLTVL.

In regard to this clonotype: An end of the junction differs from the germline gene, which may be a read error. The chain couples TRBV5-1 to TRBJ1-2; 7 bases line up with TRBD1. The CDR3 sequence is 15 residues long. CDR1 and CDR2 (germline): SGHRS, YFSETQ. The CDR3 nucleotides are TGCGCCAGCAGCTTGGAAGCCGGGACAGCCTATCGCTACACCTTC. It codes for CASSLEAGTAYRYTF. The full variable domain, in which reference TRBV5-1 and TRBJ1-2 provide the parts outside the CDR3, is KAGVTQTPRYLIKTRGQQVTLSCSPISGHRSVSWYQQTPGQGLQFLFEYFSETQRNKGNFPGRFSGRQFSNSRSEMNVSTLELGDSALYLCASSLEAGTAYRYTFGSGTRLTVV.

Ten or more counts support this clonotype. The V and J genes are TRBV5-6 and TRBJ1-2; D unresolved. This CDR3 spans 14 amino acids. The V end was cut by 4 bases, the J end by 3 bases, with 13 bases between. In germline, CDR1 is SGHDT, CDR2 YYEEEE. The CDR3 is CASSLTDGHYGYTF. The CDR3 DNA reads as TGTGCCAGCAGCCTTACGGACGGCCACTATGGCTACACCTTC.

In nucleotides, the CDR3 is TGTGCCAGCAACGAGTTAGGGGGCTCCCTGGTTGCCGGGGAGCTGTTTTTT. It is translated as CASNELGGSLVAGELFF. The V gene is TRBV6-1, the J gene TRBJ2-2; 7 nucleotides agree with TRBD1. V lost 7 bases to trimming and J lost 6 bases; unmatched junction nucleotides: 17. Germline V gives CDR1 MNHNS, CDR2 SASEGT. The CDR3 extends over 17 amino acids.

This clonotype was counted between two and nine times. V is TRBV20-1 and J is TRBJ2-5; 8 bases align to TRBD1. The CDR3 has 15 residues. Germline values: CDR1 DFQATT, CDR2 SNEGSKA (reference sequence). Unmatched junction bases numbered 12, after V lost 5 bases and J lost 4 bases. Here the CDR3 DNA reads TGCAGTGCTCGCGGACAGGGTGCAGTCCGAGAGACCCAGTACTTC. Translation gives CSARGQGAVRETQYF.

For the CDR3, the DNA is TGTGCCAGCAGAAATGACGCTTACAATGAGCAGTTCTTC. Encoded protein: CASRNDAYNEQFF. The chain has TRBV12-3 or TRBV12-4 and TRBJ2-1; D uncertain. The CDR3 is 13 amino acids. The V and J ends lost 6 bases and 4 bases respectively, with 10 bases between them.

The chain links TRBV6-2 or TRBV6-3 to TRBJ1-1; D unresolved. Germline-derived CDR1 and CDR2 are MNHEY and SVGEGT. The length of the CDR3 is 12 residues. Here the CDR3 reads CAARQPDTEAFF. DNA for the CDR3: TGTGCGGCGCGGCAGCCGGACACTGAAGCTTTCTTT.

On this clonotype: The DNA is left out, because the CDR3 cannot be placed on it with certainty; the CDR3 is given as TCRdb lists it. CDR3: CASSTSGQGDQETQYF. The rearrangement uses TRBV21-1 and TRBJ2-5; the table assigns TRBD1, which was not confirmed against the DNA. TRBV21-1 is a pseudogene locus. The CDR3 is 16 amino acids in total, end residues counted.